This TCR beta chain was identified during a study of T cell responses to AZD1222 COVID-19 vaccine. Notes on the study in general: Only 5 or 6 individuals given AZD1222 were seropositive at baseline. Compared with day 0, the breadth and depth of the Spike-specific TCR repertoire rose significantly after two doses of AZD1222. The donors showed a predominance of white British ancestry and of females, with possible underestimation of clonal diversity.

Some clones are missing from TCRdb's copy, which holds only in-frame ones; the method was immunoSEQ multiplex PCR. The table records fewer than 120,000 clones, roughly four fifths of them present only once. Germline CDR1 reads SGHDT; CDR2 reads YYEEEE. The ends lost 0 bases at V and 5 bases at J; junction bases unmatched: 10. The CDR3 has 17 residues. In the case of this clone: Its antigen is still unknown.

This sample comprised peripheral blood, obtained on day 0 of AZD1222 vaccination. This chain joins TRBV5-6 and TRBJ2-1; 8 bases map to TRBD1. This TCR derives from an adult in good health. The CDR3 coding sequence is TGTGCCAGCAGCTTGGGGATACAGGGGGTGCGTGACAATGAGCAGTTCTTC. This translates into CASSLGIQGVRDNEQFF. Full variable domain (outside the CDR3, taken from reference TRBV5-6 and TRBJ2-1): DAGVTQSPTHLIKTRGQQVTLRCSPKSGHDTVSWYQQALGQGPQFIFQYYEEEERQRGNFPDRFSGHQFPNYSSELNVNALLLGDSALYLCASSLGIQGVRDNEQFFGPGTRLTVL.